The clone carrying this T cell receptor (beta chain) was picked up many times. What it binds is not known. V shed 4 bases and J shed 0 bases, with 15 bases lying between them. This CDR3 has 15 residues. CDR1 is DFQATT and CDR2 is SNEGSKA in the germline V gene (reference sequence). Hyperthyroidism of Graves' type that showed no ophthalmopathy progression within 18 months was stable. The data derive from a study of T cells in Graves' hyperthyroidism and ophthalmopathy. Looking at the study overall: Peripheral blood specimens were obtained at initial diagnosis, prior to any treatment. Study results and limitations: Among clonotypes expanded in thyroid above 0.001, most were also found in blood. A 13 V-J model separated ophthalmopathy from stable hyperthyroidism.

Researchers took RNA transcripts and amplified the TCR beta CDR3 regions from them. First-round RT-PCR with HTBI primers amplified the TCR CDR3 region. From the multiplex PCR reads, TCRdb called clonotypes with MiXCR, one entry per CDR3 protein. In the table there are around 340,000 distinct CDR3 sequences, 16% of which are singletons. This chain uses TRBV20-1 with TRBJ1-1; D call uncertain. The source of this sequence is a man aged 25-40 years with Graves' hyperthyroidism. The sample comprised blood. CDR3: CSAIWAGKMNTEAFF. CDR3 DNA: TGCAGTGCTATTTGGGCAGGAAAAATGAACACTGAAGCTTTCTTT.